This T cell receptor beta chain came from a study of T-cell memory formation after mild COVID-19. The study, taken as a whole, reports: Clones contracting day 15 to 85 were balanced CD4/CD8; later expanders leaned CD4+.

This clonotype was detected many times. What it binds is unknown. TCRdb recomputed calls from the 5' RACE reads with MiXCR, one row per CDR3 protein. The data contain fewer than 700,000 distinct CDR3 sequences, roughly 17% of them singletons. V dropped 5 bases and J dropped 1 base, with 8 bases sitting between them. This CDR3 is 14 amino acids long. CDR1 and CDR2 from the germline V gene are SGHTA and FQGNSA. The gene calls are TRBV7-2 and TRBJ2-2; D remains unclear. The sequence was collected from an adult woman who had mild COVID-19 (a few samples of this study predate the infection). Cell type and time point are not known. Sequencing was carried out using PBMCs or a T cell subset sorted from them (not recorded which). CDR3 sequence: CASSLVGNTGELFF. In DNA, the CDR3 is TGTGCCAGCAGCCTAGTAGGGAACACCGGGGAGCTGTTTTTT.